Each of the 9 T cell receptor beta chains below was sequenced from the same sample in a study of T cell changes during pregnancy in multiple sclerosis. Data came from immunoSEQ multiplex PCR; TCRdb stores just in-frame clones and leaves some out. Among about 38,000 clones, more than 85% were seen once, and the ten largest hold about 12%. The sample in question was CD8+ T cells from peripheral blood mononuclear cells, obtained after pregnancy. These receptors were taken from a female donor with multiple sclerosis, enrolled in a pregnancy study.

CDR3 residues: CASSKPGQSNEQFF. The CDR3 DNA is TGTGCCAGCAGTAAACCGGGACAGTCCAATGAGCAGTTCTTC. This chain joins TRBV27 and TRBJ2-1; 7 bases match TRBD1. The germline V gene has CDR1 MNHEY and CDR2 SMNVEV (reference sequence). The CDR3 is 14 amino acids. After removal of 5 bases from V and 6 bases from J, the junction contained 7 bases not matched to a gene.

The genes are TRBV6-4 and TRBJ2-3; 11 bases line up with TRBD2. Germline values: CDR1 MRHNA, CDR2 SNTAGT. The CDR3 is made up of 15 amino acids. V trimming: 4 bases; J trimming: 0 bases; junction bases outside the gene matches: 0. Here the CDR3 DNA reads TGTGCCAGCAGTGCTAGCGGGGGGAGCACAGATACGCAGTATTTT. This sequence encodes CASSASGGSTDTQYF.

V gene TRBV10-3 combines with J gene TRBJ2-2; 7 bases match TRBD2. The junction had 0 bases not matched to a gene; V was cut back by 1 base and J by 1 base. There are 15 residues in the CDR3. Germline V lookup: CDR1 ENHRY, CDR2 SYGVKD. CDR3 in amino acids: CAISELAGNTGELFF. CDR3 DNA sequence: TGTGCCATCAGTGAGTTAGCGGGGAACACCGGGGAGCTGTTTTTT.

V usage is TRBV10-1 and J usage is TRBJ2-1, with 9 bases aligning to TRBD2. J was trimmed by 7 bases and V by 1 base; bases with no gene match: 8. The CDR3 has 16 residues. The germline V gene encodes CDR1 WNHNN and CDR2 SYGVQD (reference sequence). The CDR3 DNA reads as TGCGCCAGCAGTGAGTTGCGGGAGGGCCCTCAAAATGAGCAGTTCTTC. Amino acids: CASSELREGPQNEQFF.

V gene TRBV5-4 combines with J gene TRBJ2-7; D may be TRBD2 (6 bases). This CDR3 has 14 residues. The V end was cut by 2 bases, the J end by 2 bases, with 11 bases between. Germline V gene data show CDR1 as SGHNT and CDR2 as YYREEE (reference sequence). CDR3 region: CASSFRRGAYEQYF. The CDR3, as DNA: TGTGCCAGCAGCTTTAGGCGGGGAGCCTACGAGCAGTACTTC. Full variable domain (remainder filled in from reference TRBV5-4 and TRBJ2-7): ETGVTQSPTHLIKTRGQQVTLRCSSQSGHNTVSWYQQALGQGPQFIFQYYREEENGRGNFPPRFSGLQFPNYSSELNVNALELDDSALYLCASSFRRGAYEQYFGPGTRLTVT.

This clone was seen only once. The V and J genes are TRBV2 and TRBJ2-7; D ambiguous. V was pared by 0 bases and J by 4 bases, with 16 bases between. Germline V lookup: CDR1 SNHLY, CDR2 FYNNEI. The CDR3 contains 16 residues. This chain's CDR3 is CASSEAFRTEDYEQYF. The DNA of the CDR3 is TGTGCCAGCAGTGAAGCCTTTAGAACAGAAGATTACGAGCAGTACTTC. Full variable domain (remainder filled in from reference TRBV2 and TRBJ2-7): EPEVTQTPSHQVTQMGQEVILRCVPISNHLYFYWYRQILGQKVEFLVSFYNNEISEKSEIFDDQFSVERPDGSNFTLKIRSTKLEDSAMYFCASSEAFRTEDYEQYFGPGTRLTVT.

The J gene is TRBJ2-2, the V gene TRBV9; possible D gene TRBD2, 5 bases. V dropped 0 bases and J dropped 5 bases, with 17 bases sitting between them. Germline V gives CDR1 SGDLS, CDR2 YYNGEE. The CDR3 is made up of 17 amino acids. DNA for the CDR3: TGTGCCAGCAGCGTAGTCAGTCGACCCGGCGGGACCGGGGAGCTGTTTTTT. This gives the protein CASSVVSRPGGTGELFF.

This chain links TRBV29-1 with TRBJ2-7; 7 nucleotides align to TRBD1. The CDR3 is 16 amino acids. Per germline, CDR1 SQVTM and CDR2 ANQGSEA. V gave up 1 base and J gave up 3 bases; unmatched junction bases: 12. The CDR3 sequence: CSVEGLAGGRYYEQYF. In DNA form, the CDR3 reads TGCAGCGTTGAAGGTCTGGCAGGGGGTAGGTACTACGAGCAGTACTTC.

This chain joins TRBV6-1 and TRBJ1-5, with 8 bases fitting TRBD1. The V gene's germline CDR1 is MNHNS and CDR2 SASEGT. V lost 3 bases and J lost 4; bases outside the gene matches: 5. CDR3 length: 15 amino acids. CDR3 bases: TGTGCCAGCAGTGATGGCAGGGGGCCGAATCAGCCCCAGCATTTT. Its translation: CASSDGRGPNQPQHF.